Listed below are T cell receptor beta chains from one sample, sequenced in a study of TIL therapy for anti-PD-1-resistant metastatic lung cancer. Libraries were prepared by immunoSEQ multiplex PCR; TCRdb keeps only in-frame clonotypes and omits some of them. This sample has about 50,000 clones, with around 64% found just once. Sequenced material: tumor tissue, taken at baseline. The receptors stem from a person aged 25 to 80 with non-small cell lung cancer. The CDR3 runs from the conserved cysteine through the conserved F or W. The D gene is left open where the match is weak. Size tells how often a clone was seen (once, few, many) or the class of an expanded clone, and some rows leave it out.

V gene,D gene,J gene,clone size,CDR3 protein,CDR3 DNA
TRBV29-1,TRBD2,TRBJ2-3,NA,CSVELAGGTSDTQYF,TGCAGCGTGGAACTAGCGGGGGGAACCTCCGATACGCAGTATTTT
TRBV5-8,NA,TRBJ1-1,NA,CASSFRIRSFEAFF,TGTGCCAGCAGCTTTCGGATAAGAAGTTTTGAAGCTTTCTTT
TRBV10-2,TRBD2,TRBJ2-1,NA,CASGGTSGGEQFF,TGCGCCAGCGGGGGGACTAGCGGTGGAGAGCAGTTCTTC
TRBV6-6,TRBD1,TRBJ2-1,NA,CASSYRTGGSPNEQFF,TGTGCCAGCAGTTACAGGACAGGGGGTAGTCCCAATGAGCAGTTCTTC
TRBV27,TRBD2,TRBJ2-5,NA,CASSLTSGGSQETQYF,TGTGCCAGCAGTTTAACTAGCGGGGGGAGTCAAGAGACCCAGTACTTC
TRBV7-9,TRBD1,TRBJ1-2,few,CASSLRQGNDDGYTF,TGTGCCAGCAGCTTGAGACAGGGGAACGACGATGGCTACACCTTC
TRBV10-3,NA,TRBJ2-7,NA,CAISETTYEQYF,TGTGCCATCAGTGAGACAACTTACGAGCAGTACTTC
TRBV11-3,NA,TRBJ2-1,NA,CASSLVSGSYEQFF,TGTGCCAGCAGCTTAGTATCAGGGAGCTATGAGCAGTTCTTC
TRBV28,NA,TRBJ1-5,few,CASSLRESNQPQHF,TGTGCCAGCAGTTTAAGGGAGAGCAATCAGCCCCAGCATTTT
TRBV30,NA,TRBJ1-5,NA,CAWSVRDGSRNQPQHF,TGTGCCTGGAGTGTACGCGACGGAAGTCGAAATCAGCCCCAGCATTTT
TRBV30,TRBD2,TRBJ2-1,NA,CAASGTSVHNEQFF,TGTGCCGCTAGTGGGACTAGCGTCCACAATGAGCAGTTCTTC
TRBV30,TRBD1,TRBJ1-4,NA,CAWSVRTGGNEKLFF,TGTGCCTGGAGTGTACGGACAGGGGGCAATGAAAAACTGTTTTTT
TRBV14,TRBD1,TRBJ2-5,NA,CASSIWTGQETQYF,TGTGCCAGCAGCATCTGGACAGGCCAAGAGACCCAGTACTTC
TRBV7-2,NA,TRBJ1-2,NA,CASSLGTVQGHGYTF,TGTGCCAGCAGCTTAGGAACAGTTCAGGGGCATGGCTACACCTTC
TRBV2,TRBD1,TRBJ1-5,NA,CASQGAGGGPQHF,TGTGCCAGCCAGGGGGCCGGGGGAGGGCCCCAGCATTTT
TRBV19,NA,TRBJ1-1,large,CASSMPGAYTEAFF,TGTGCCAGTAGTATGCCAGGGGCGTACACTGAAGCTTTCTTT
TRBV6-6,TRBD1,TRBJ1-5,NA,CASSSKTGWYQPQHF,TGTGCCAGCAGTTCGAAGACAGGGTGGTATCAGCCCCAGCATTTT
TRBV5-1,NA,TRBJ2-1,NA,CASSSGGLYNEQFF,TGCGCCAGCAGCTCTGGGGGGCTCTACAATGAGCAGTTCTTC
TRBV5-4,NA,TRBJ2-3,NA,CASSLLSGAPDTQYF,TGTGCCAGCAGCTTGCTCTCGGGGGCCCCAGATACGCAGTATTTT
TRBV15,NA,TRBJ2-3,few,CATRDPAKRKGNDTQYF,TGTGCCACCAGGGATCCAGCAAAGCGGAAGGGGAATGATACGCAGTATTTT
TRBV5-4,TRBD2,TRBJ2-1,NA,CASSPRLAGATKQLF,TGTGCCAGCAGCCCCCGACTAGCGGGGGCAACAAAACAGCTCTTC
TRBV7-7,TRBD2,TRBJ2-5,NA,CASSLVRGGMETQYF,TGTGCTAGCAGCTTAGTTCGGGGGGGGATGGAGACCCAGTACTTC
TRBV7-2,NA,TRBJ2-2,NA,CASSPDSAHGELFF,TGTGCCAGCAGCCCCGACAGTGCCCATGGGGAGCTGTTTTTT
TRBV2,TRBD2,TRBJ2-1,NA,CASDAAGGYNEQFF,TGTGCCAGCGACGCGGCGGGAGGTTACAATGAGCAGTTCTTC
TRBV9,TRBD2,TRBJ2-7,NA,CASSVEASGSYEQYF,TGTGCCAGCAGCGTAGAGGCTAGCGGGAGTTACGAGCAGTACTTC
TRBV7-6,NA,TRBJ1-4,NA,CASRSTAHLGLTNEKLFF,TGTGCCAGCAGGTCAACGGCGCATCTGGGATTGACTAATGAAAAACTGTTTTTT
TRBV5-4,TRBD1,TRBJ1-1,NA,CASSLAGQGRVNTEAFF,TGTGCCAGCAGCTTGGCGGGACAGGGGCGTGTGAACACTGAAGCTTTCTTT
TRBV30,NA,TRBJ2-5,NA,CAWNRQSQETQYF,TGTGCCTGGAACAGACAGAGCCAAGAGACCCAGTACTTC
TRBV10-1,NA,TRBJ2-3,NA,CASRGAASTDTQYF,TGCGCCAGCCGTGGAGCGGCTAGCACAGATACGCAGTATTTT
TRBV6-5,NA,TRBJ1-5,NA,CASKPAGLNQPQHF,TGTGCCAGCAAGCCGGCAGGGCTAAATCAGCCCCAGCATTTT
TRBV9,NA,TRBJ2-5,NA,CASSPRDTAGTQYF,TGTGCCAGCAGCCCCAGGGACACCGCGGGGACCCAGTACTTC
TRBV7-9,NA,TRBJ2-1,NA,CASSLAPLYNEQFF,TGTGCCAGCAGCTTAGCCCCCCTTTACAATGAGCAGTTCTTC
TRBV7-2,TRBD2,TRBJ2-3,NA,CASSGRLAGGYSTDTQYF,TGTGCCAGCAGCGGGCGACTAGCGGGGGGATATAGCACAGATACGCAGTATTTT
TRBV19,NA,TRBJ2-1,few,CASSVRSGTGSYNEQFF,TGTGCCAGTAGTGTGCGTTCCGGGACTGGCTCCTACAATGAGCAGTTCTTC
TRBV28,NA,TRBJ1-5,NA,CASSEEQGPQPQHF,TGTGCCAGCAGTGAGGAACAGGGCCCTCAGCCCCAGCATTTT
TRBV5-6,NA,TRBJ2-1,NA,CASSPTTTYNEQFF,TGTGCCAGCAGCCCGACGACGACCTACAATGAGCAGTTCTTC
TRBV19,TRBD1,TRBJ2-7,NA,CASGQGASYEQYF,TGTGCCAGTGGACAGGGAGCGTCCTACGAGCAGTACTTC
TRBV12-5,TRBD1,TRBJ1-2,NA,CASGKDRAYGYTF,TGTGCTAGTGGGAAGGACAGGGCTTATGGCTACACCTTC
TRBV18,TRBD1,TRBJ1-1,few,CASSHIPGQGPLNTEAFF,TGTGCCAGCTCCCATATCCCGGGACAGGGGCCCTTGAACACTGAAGCTTTCTTT
TRBV7-2,NA,TRBJ2-7,NA,CASSLARDEQYF,TGTGCCAGCAGCTTAGCTCGCGACGAGCAGTACTTC
TRBV28,TRBD1,TRBJ2-7,NA,CASWDRAVRQYF,TGTGCCAGCTGGGACAGGGCGGTTAGGCAGTACTTC
TRBV30,TRBD2,TRBJ2-7,NA,CAWSRASGYYEQYF,TGTGCCTGGAGTCGGGCTAGCGGGTATTACGAGCAGTACTTC
TRBV29-1,NA,TRBJ1-1,NA,CSVDVTEAFF,TGCAGCGTTGATGTCACTGAAGCTTTCTTT
TRBV28,NA,TRBJ1-2,few,CASRGGAGRGGYGYTF,TGTGCCAGCCGCGGCGGGGCAGGGAGGGGAGGCTATGGCTACACCTTC
TRBV6-5,TRBD2,TRBJ2-1,NA,CASSYASGGTNEQFF,TGTGCCAGCAGTTATGCTAGCGGGGGGACGAATGAGCAGTTCTTC
TRBV7-9,NA,TRBJ2-1,NA,CASSLDGPSQQFF,TGTGCCAGCAGCTTAGACGGGCCCTCTCAGCAGTTCTTC
TRBV29-1,TRBD2,TRBJ2-7,NA,CSVAGTSGSWEQYF,TGCAGCGTTGCCGGGACTAGCGGGTCATGGGAGCAGTACTTC
TRBV27,NA,TRBJ2-7,NA,CASSLGHGFVNSYEQYF,TGTGCCAGCAGTTTAGGACACGGCTTCGTTAATTCCTACGAGCAGTACTTC
TRBV28,NA,TRBJ1-5,NA,CASRGQGSNQPQHF,TGTGCCAGCAGGGGCCAGGGGAGCAATCAGCCCCAGCATTTT
TRBV30,TRBD1,TRBJ2-7,NA,CAWGQGANEQYF,TGTGCCTGGGGACAGGGGGCCAACGAGCAGTACTTC
TRBV10-3,TRBD2,TRBJ2-3,NA,CATKTSGGSTDTQYF,TGTGCCACCAAGACAAGCGGGGGTAGCACAGATACGCAGTATTTT
TRBV11-3,TRBD1,TRBJ2-4,NA,CASSSTGTGHVNIQYF,TGTGCCAGCAGTTCTACCGGGACAGGACACGTAAACATTCAGTACTTC
TRBV7-2,TRBD1,TRBJ2-1,NA,CASSLAGTGIHEQFF,TGTGCCAGCAGCTTAGCCGGGACAGGGATACATGAGCAGTTCTTC
TRBV30,NA,TRBJ2-1,NA,CAWSGEKQFF,TGTGCCTGGAGTGGCGAAAAGCAGTTCTTC
TRBV5-1,NA,TRBJ2-3,NA,CASSLEIGGPDTQYF,TGCGCCAGCAGCTTGGAAATAGGAGGCCCAGATACGCAGTATTTT
TRBV19,NA,TRBJ1-5,NA,CASSPSLANQPQHF,TGTGCCAGTAGTCCCTCGTTAGCCAATCAGCCCCAGCATTTT
TRBV19,TRBD1,TRBJ2-5,NA,CASRTGTGQSQETQYF,TGTGCCAGTAGGACCGGGACAGGGCAGAGTCAAGAGACCCAGTACTTC